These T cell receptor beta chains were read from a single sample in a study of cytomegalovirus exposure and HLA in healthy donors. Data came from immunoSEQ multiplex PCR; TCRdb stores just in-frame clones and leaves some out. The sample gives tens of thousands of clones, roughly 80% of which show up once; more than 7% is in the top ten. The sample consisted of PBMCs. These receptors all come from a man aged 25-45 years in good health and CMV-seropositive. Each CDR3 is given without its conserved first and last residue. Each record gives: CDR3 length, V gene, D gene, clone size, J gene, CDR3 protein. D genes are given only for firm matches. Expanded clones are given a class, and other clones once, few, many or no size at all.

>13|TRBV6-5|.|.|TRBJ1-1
ASSYPQGGQAEAF
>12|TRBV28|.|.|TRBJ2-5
ASRVYRGQETQY
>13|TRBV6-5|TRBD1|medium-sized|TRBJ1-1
ASNRDRAGNTEAF
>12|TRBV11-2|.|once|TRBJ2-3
ASSLADYTDTQY
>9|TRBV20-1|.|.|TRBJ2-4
SAFSKNIQY
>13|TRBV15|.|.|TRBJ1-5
ATSRGGGSNQPQH
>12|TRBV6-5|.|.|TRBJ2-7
ASSYQGPPYEQY
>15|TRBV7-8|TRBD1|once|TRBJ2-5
ASSLGRQGAGRETQY
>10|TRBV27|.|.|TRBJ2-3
ASSVAGDTQY
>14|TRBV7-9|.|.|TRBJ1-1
ASRVGTSVGGTEAF
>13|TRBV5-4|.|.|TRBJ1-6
ASSLRGRLGSPLH
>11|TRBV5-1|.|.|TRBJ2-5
ASSLVAPETQY
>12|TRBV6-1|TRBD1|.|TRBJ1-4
ASSRGPGNEKLF
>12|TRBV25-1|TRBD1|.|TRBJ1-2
ASSDDRGRFGYT
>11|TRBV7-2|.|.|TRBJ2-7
ASSRYTAYEQY
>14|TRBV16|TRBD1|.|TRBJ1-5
ASSQKKGQRNQPQH
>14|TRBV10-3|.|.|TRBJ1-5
AISDLKGDTNQPQH
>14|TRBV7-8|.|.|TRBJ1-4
ASSLAQEGLNEKLF
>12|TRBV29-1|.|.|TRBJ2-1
SVEDGRGHNEQF
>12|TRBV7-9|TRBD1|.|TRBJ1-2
ASSFPTGNYGYT
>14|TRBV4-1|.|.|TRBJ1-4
ASSQDRTVTNEKLF
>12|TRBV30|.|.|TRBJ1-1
AWSTSTGNTEAF
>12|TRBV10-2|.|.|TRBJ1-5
ASSPGLHNQPQH
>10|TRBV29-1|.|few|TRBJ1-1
SVDRANTEAF
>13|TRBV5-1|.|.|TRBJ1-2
ASSLENRVTDGYT
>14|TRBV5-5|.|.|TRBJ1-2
ASSLRRQGEGRGYT
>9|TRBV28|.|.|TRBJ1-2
ASSSLYGYT
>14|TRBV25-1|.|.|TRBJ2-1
ASSGGVQFSYNEQF
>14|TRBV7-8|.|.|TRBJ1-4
ASTGRGFSPNEKLF
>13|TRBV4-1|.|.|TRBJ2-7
ASSPLGGRAYEQY
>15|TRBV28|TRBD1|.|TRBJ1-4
ASSLRKAGTGNEKLF
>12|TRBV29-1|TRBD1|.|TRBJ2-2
SSTGTGDSGELF
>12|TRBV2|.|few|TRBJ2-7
ASSEGLLGGEQY
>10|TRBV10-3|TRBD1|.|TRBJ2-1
AISDRGNEQF
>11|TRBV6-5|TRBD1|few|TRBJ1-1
ASSSGQGNEAF
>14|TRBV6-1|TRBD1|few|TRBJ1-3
ASSGQGAISGNTIY
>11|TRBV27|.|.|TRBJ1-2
ATRGLSPYGYT
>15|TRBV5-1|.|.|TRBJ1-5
ASSLHGTPNSNQPQH
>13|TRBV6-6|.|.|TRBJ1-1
ASSLPRPGGAEAF
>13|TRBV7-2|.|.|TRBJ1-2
ASSLAGPINYGYT
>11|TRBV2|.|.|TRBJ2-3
ATRRGATDTQY
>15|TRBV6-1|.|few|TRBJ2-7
ASSGPSPGRLLYEQY
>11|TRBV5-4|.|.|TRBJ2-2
ASSLQGTGELF
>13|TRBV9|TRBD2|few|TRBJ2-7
ASSVGLAGGEGQY
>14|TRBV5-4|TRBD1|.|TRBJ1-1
ASSFFLGQPNTEAF
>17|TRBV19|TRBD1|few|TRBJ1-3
ASSTRPGQGALSGNTIY
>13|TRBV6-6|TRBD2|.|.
ASSSPGLAVSEQY
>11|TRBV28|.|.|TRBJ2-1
ASKTGGPVEQF
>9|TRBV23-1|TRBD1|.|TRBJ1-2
ASIISGTDS
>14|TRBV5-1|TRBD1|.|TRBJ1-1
ASSSGQGGWNTEAF
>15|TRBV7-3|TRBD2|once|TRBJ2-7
ASSLGLAGGFPYEQY
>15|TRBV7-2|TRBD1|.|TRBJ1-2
ASSPKGVGQGARGYT
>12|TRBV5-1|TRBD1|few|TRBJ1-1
ASSIGQGITEAF
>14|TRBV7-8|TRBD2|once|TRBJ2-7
ASSSNGGDSAYEQY
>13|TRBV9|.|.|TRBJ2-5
ASSVGSSDQETQY